Shown below are 28 T cell receptor beta chains from a single sample sequenced in a study of T cell responses to AZD1222 COVID-19 vaccine. Data came from immunoSEQ multiplex PCR; TCRdb stores just in-frame clones and leaves some out. Of about 150,000 clones in the sample, around 93% were seen once. The sequencing here drew on peripheral blood, taken on day 0 of AZD1222 vaccination. The receptors were sampled from an adult in good health.

The J gene is TRBJ2-1, the V gene TRBV18, with a tentative D call TRBD2 (6 bases). V gave up 3 bases and J gave up 5 bases, with 14 bases separating them. The CDR3 totals 15 residues. Germline loops: CDR1 KGHSH, CDR2 LQKENI. The CDR3: CASSPRPPGDNEQFF. The CDR3, as DNA: TGTGCCAGCTCACCTCGACCCCCGGGGGACAATGAGCAGTTCTTC.

The gene calls are TRBV2 and TRBJ2-5; D gene uncertain. Per the germline V gene, CDR1 is SNHLY and CDR2 is FYNNEI. CDR3 size: 12 residues. Trimming stripped 3 bases from V and 3 bases from J, with 5 bases between. CDR3 nucleotide sequence: TGTGCCAGCAGTGACAGAAAAGAGACCCAGTACTTC. This sequence encodes CASSDRKETQYF.

V and J are TRBV5-1 and TRBJ2-3; 8 nucleotides agree with TRBD2. This CDR3 spans 16 amino acids. CDR1 and CDR2 (germline): SGHRS, YFSETQ. Trimming at V came to 0 bases and at J to 4 bases, leaving 7 bases not matched to a gene. The CDR3: CASSLVAGGRPDTQYF. CDR3 nucleotide sequence: TGCGCCAGCAGCTTGGTGGCGGGGGGCCGACCAGATACGCAGTATTTT.

The chain links TRBV9 to TRBJ1-1, with D maybe TRBD1 (5 bases). Germline CDR1 SGDLS, CDR2 YYNGEE. V lost 0 bases and J lost 7, with 10 bases in between. The CDR3 runs 13 residues. The CDR3 nucleotides are TGTGCCAGCAGCGTAGGGATGGGGGGTGAAGCTTTCTTT. This codes for CASSVGMGGEAFF.

J is TRBJ1-2 and V is TRBV2; D gene ambiguous. Trimming removed 7 bases at V and 4 bases at J, with 13 bases between. Germline V gene data show CDR1 as SNHLY and CDR2 as FYNNEI. This CDR3 comprises 13 residues. CDR3 loop: CASTRLPSYGYTF. Written as DNA, the CDR3 is TGTGCCAGCACACGGCTCCCTAGCTATGGCTACACCTTC.

This rearrangement joins TRBV7-3 to TRBJ2-7; no clear D gene. V lost 1 base and J lost 5, with 15 bases in between. This CDR3 region has 15 residues. CDR1 SGHTA and CDR2 FQGTGA come from the germline V gene. CDR3 bases: TGTGCCAGCAGCTTAAGGTCCCCCCTAACGCACGAGCAGTACTTC. Its translation: CASSLRSPLTHEQYF.

The chain joins TRBV6-5 to TRBJ2-7; D is perhaps TRBD2 (6 bases). CDR1 and CDR2 from the germline V gene are MNHEY and SVGAGI. V dropped 2 bases and J dropped 2 bases, with 13 bases sitting between them. The CDR3 covers 15 residues. DNA for the CDR3: TGTGCCAGCAGTTACAAGCGGGCCGGGCCCTACGAGCAGTACTTC. It specifies CASSYKRAGPYEQYF.

The chain joins TRBV25-1 to TRBJ1-2; TRBD1 might be the D (6 bases). Trimming removed 2 bases at V and 8 bases at J, with 12 bases between. The CDR3 totals 13 residues. CDR1 and CDR2 from the germline V gene are MGHDK and SYGVNS. This chain's CDR3 is CASSELGAEGYTF. CDR3 coding DNA: TGTGCCAGCAGTGAACTGGGGGCGGAGGGCTACACCTTC.

The chain joins TRBV5-5 to TRBJ1-1; unclear D gene. Germline values: CDR1 SGHKS, CDR2 YYEKEE (reference sequence). CDR3 length: 13 residues. Between the trimmed V and J ends, which lost 0 bases and 4 bases, there was a span of 7 bases. CDR3 nucleotides: TGTGCCAGCAGCTTGGTTTCAGGCACTGAAGCTTTCTTT. Translating it yields CASSLVSGTEAFF.

Notes on this clone: The sample holds other DNA sequences that translate to the same CDR3. The chain couples TRBV5-1 to TRBJ1-3, with D possibly being TRBD1 (5 bases). The ends were cut back, 0 bases at V and 1 base at J, with 5 bases in the middle. CDR3 length equals 14 residues. CDR1 is SGHRS, CDR2 YFSETQ, per germline. CDR3 amino acids: CASSLGGSGNTIYF. The CDR3 DNA reads TGCGCCAGCAGCTTGGGGGGGTCTGGAAACACCATATATTTT.

The rearrangement links TRBV4-1 to TRBJ2-5, with 9 bases fitting TRBD2. Germline loops: CDR1 MGHRA, CDR2 YSYEKL. V shed 3 bases and J 0 bases; nucleotides not matched to a gene: 2. CDR3 size: 15 residues. DNA for the CDR3: TGCGCCAGCAGCCAGCGGGGGGGTTACCAAGAGACCCAGTACTTC. Amino acid sequence: CASSQRGGYQETQYF.

The chain has TRBV27 and TRBJ1-1; TRBD1 might be the D (5 bases). CDR3 size: 14 residues. V lost 8 bases and J 7 bases, leaving 20 bases between the germline ends. Germline V gives CDR1 MNHEY, CDR2 SMNVEV (reference sequence). DNA for the CDR3: TGTGCCAGCCGATTGGATTGGGGGAAAGGTGAAGCTTTCTTT. As protein: CASRLDWGKGEAFF.

Here the CDR3 DNA reads TGTGCCAGCAGCCCCGGACGGGGGCAGTTCTTC. This codes for CASSPGRGQFF. The V gene is TRBV2, the J gene TRBJ2-1, with D maybe TRBD2 (5 bases). The length of the CDR3 is 11 residues. CDR1 is SNHLY and CDR2 is FYNNEI in the germline V gene. The germline V and J ends were trimmed by 6 bases and 12 bases, with 12 bases remaining between them.

This clone was seen only once. The CDR3 DNA reads as TGTGCCAGCCGCCGAGCAGGGACCGGGGAGCTGTTTTTT. Its translation: CASRRAGTGELFF. V is TRBV2 and J is TRBJ2-2, with a possible D match to TRBD1 (5 bases). This CDR3 region has 13 residues. V lost 8 bases and J 5 bases, leaving 12 bases between the germline ends. Germline V lookup: CDR1 SNHLY, CDR2 FYNNEI.

The chain combines TRBV7-9 with TRBJ2-5; 7 bases map to TRBD1. This CDR3 comprises 13 residues. Germline assignment: CDR1 SEHNR and CDR2 FQNEAQ (reference sequence). The J segment lost 7 bases and the V segment lost 5 bases, leaving 7 bases of the junction unmatched. CDR3 nucleotide sequence: TGTGCCAGCAGCCCCATGACAGGGAGGACCCAGTACTTC. Protein: CASSPMTGRTQYF.

The V and J genes are TRBV6-5 and TRBJ2-3, with D possibly being TRBD1 (6 bases). Germline V gene data show CDR1 as MNHEY and CDR2 as SVGAGI. The ends were cut back, 6 bases at V and 3 bases at J, with 16 bases in the middle. The CDR3 totals 15 residues. The CDR3 DNA follows: TGTGCCAGCAGCCCGAGGGGGATAGTGACAGATACGCAGTATTTT. Translation gives CASSPRGIVTDTQYF.

The V call is TRBV2, the J call TRBJ1-6; unclear D gene. The CDR3 extends over 14 amino acids. CDR1 and CDR2 (germline): SNHLY, FYNNEI. V was cut by 9 bases and J by 6 bases, with 15 bases left in between. The CDR3 here is CARGAISPNSPLHF. CDR3 bases: TGTGCCAGGGGAGCAATTTCCCCTAATTCACCCCTCCACTTT.

The rearrangement uses TRBV6-4 and TRBJ2-7, with unresolved D. Germline assignment: CDR1 MRHNA and CDR2 SNTAGT. Trimming stripped 2 bases from V and 3 bases from J, with 14 bases between. The length of the CDR3 is 15 residues. The CDR3 DNA reads TGTGCCAGCAGTGACGGGTCGTCACATAACTACGAGCAGTACTTC. This codes for CASSDGSSHNYEQYF.

The J gene is TRBJ2-7, the V gene TRBV5-1, with D perhaps TRBD1 (5 bases). The CDR3 length is 15 residues. Germline V lookup: CDR1 SGHRS, CDR2 YFSETQ. V dropped 0 bases and J dropped 3 bases, with 13 bases sitting between them. CDR3 DNA sequence: TGCGCCAGCAGCTTGGAGTCGAGGCAGGGCTACGAGCAGTACTTC. This codes for CASSLESRQGYEQYF.

The CDR3 spells CASNQGGNQPQHF. CDR3 DNA sequence: TGTGCCAGCAACCAGGGAGGAAATCAGCCCCAGCATTTT. The chain carries TRBV12-3 or TRBV12-4 and TRBJ1-5; tentative D call: TRBD1 (5 bases). This CDR3 is built from 13 residues. V lost 7 bases and J lost 4, with 11 bases in between.

This clone was observed once. The chain is built from TRBV9 and TRBJ2-1; unclear D gene. CDR1 is SGDLS, CDR2 YYNGEE, per germline. This CDR3 has 15 residues. Trimming pared 4 bases from V and 8 bases from J, leaving 19 bases between. The CDR3 reads CASSNSGGRTHEQFF. CDR3 nucleotide sequence: TGTGCCAGCAGCAATTCAGGCGGTCGGACCCATGAGCAGTTCTTC.

The chain recombines TRBV15 with TRBJ2-7; D might be TRBD1 or TRBD2, each matching 5 bases. CDR3 size: 15 residues. V was shortened by 0 bases and J by 3 bases, with 12 bases between the two germline ends. Germline V gene sequence: CDR1 LNHNV, CDR2 YYDKDF (reference sequence). The CDR3 nucleotides are TGTGCCACCAGCAGAGAAAGTCTGGGGGACTACGAGCAGTACTTC. Its protein is CATSRESLGDYEQYF.

The chain carries TRBV7-9 and TRBJ2-1; D gene uncertain. V was clipped by 7 bases and J by 9 bases, with 13 bases between them. CDR3 length: 12 residues. From germline, CDR1 is SEHNR and CDR2 FQNEAQ (reference sequence). The chain's CDR3 is CASTSRSGEQFF. The CDR3 DNA reads TGTGCCAGCACCTCAAGATCGGGTGAGCAGTTCTTC.

V gene TRBV4-2 combines with J gene TRBJ1-1, with D unclear. Between the trimmed V and J ends, which lost 5 bases and 2 bases, there was a span of 9 bases. Germline V gene sequence: CDR1 LGHNA, CDR2 YNFKEQ. The CDR3 spans 13 residues. The DNA for the CDR3 is TGTGCCAGCAGCGACCAATACAACACTGAAGCTTTCTTT. This encodes CASSDQYNTEAFF.

The J gene is TRBJ2-1, the V gene TRBV10-1; TRBD1 or TRBD2 may be the D gene (5 bases each). This CDR3 is built from 15 residues. Trimming pared 2 bases from V and 4 bases from J, leaving 12 bases between. CDR1 is WNHNN and CDR2 is SYGVQD in the germline V gene (reference sequence). CDR3 region: CASSEGTELYNEQFF. The CDR3 bases are TGCGCCAGCAGTGAGGGGACGGAACTTTACAATGAGCAGTTCTTC.

This clone was counted a few times. J is TRBJ1-5 and V is TRBV7-9; a possible D gene is TRBD1 (6 bases). This CDR3 contains 14 residues. The germline V gene has CDR1 SEHNR and CDR2 FQNEAQ (reference sequence). The CDR3 nucleotides read TGTGCATCGGGCAGGGACATCCAGAGTCAGCCCCAGCATTTT. It yields the protein CASGRDIQSQPQHF.

The rearrangement links TRBV5-1 to TRBJ2-3; D may be TRBD1 (6 bases). Germline V lookup: CDR1 SGHRS, CDR2 YFSETQ. This CDR3 comprises 14 residues. V lost 4 bases and J 3 bases, leaving 12 bases between the germline ends. CDR3 amino acids: CASSRQGITDTQYF. For the CDR3, the DNA is TGCGCCAGCAGCCGGCAGGGGATAACAGATACGCAGTATTTT.

The chain employs TRBV7-9 and TRBJ2-3; 9 bases line up with TRBD2. CDR3 length: 16 residues. The V gene's germline CDR1 is SEHNR and CDR2 FQNEAQ (reference sequence). J lost 8 bases, V lost 5 bases, and 14 bases had no gene match. The CDR3 region is CASSPGGGGAVGTQYF. In DNA, the CDR3 is TGTGCCAGCAGCCCTGGAGGCGGGGGGGCGGTAGGTACGCAGTATTTT.